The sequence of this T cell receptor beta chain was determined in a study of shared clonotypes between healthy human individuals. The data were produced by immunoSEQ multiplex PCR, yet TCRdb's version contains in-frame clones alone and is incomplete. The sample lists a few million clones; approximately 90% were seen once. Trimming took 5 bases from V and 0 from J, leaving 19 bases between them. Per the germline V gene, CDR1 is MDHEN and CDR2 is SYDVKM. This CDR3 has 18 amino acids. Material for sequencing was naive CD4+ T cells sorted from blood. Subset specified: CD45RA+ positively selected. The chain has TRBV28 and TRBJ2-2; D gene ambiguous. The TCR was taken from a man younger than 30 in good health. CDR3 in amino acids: CASSLSGFRPSNTGELFF. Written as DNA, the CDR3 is TGTGCCAGCAGTCTATCTGGGTTTCGGCCTTCGAACACCGGGGAGCTGTTTTTT. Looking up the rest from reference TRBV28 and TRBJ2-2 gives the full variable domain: DVKVTQSSRYLVKRTGEKVFLECVQDMDHENMFWYRQDPGLGLRLIYFSYDVKMKEKGDIPEGYSVSREKKERFSLILESASTNQTSMYLCASSLSGFRPSNTGELFFGEGSRLTVL.